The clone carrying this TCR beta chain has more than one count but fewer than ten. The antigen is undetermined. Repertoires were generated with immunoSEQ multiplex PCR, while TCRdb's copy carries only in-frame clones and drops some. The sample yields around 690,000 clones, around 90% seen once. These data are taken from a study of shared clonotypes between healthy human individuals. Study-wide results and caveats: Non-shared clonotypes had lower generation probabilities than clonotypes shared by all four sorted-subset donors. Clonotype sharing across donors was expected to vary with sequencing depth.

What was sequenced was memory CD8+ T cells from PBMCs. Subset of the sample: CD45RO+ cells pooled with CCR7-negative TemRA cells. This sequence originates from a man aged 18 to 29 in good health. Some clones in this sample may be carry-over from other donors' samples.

The CDR3, as DNA: TGCAGCGTTGTCCCCGGGACAGGGTTGAACACTGAAGCTTTCTTT. This codes for CSVVPGTGLNTEAFF. The chain employs TRBV29-1 and TRBJ1-1; 9 nucleotides agree with TRBD1. Germline V CDR1 and CDR2: SQVTM, ANQGSEA. CDR3 length: 15 amino acids. The trim removed 4 bases at V and 0 bases at J, leaving 6 bases unmatched.